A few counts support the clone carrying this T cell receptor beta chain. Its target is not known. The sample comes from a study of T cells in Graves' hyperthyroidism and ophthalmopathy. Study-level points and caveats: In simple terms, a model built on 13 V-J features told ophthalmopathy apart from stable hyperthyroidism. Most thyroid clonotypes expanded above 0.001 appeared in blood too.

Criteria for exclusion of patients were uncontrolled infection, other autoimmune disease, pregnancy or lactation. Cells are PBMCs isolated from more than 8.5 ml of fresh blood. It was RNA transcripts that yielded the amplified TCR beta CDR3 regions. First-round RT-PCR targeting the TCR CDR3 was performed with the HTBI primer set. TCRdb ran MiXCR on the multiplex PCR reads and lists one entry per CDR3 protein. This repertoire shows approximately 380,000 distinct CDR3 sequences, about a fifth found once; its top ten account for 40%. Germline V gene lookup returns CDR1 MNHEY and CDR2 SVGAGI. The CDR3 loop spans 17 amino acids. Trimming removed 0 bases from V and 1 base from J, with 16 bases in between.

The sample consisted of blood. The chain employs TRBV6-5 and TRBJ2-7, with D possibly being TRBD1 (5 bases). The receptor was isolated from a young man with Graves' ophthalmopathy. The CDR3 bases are TGTGCCAGCAGTTACTCGAGCAAAAGGGGCGCTTCCTACGAGCAGTACTTC. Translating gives CASSYSSKRGASYEQYF.